This T cell receptor beta chain was recovered during a study of cytomegalovirus exposure and HLA in healthy donors. Study observations and caveats: Researchers reported that three CMV-associated chains were confirmed in vitro as CMV antigen-specific.

Sequencing used immunoSEQ multiplex PCR; TCRdb keeps in-frame clones, though not all of them. The repertoire holds about 180,000 clones, with around nine tenths as singletons. V lost 0 bases and J lost 5, with 25 bases in between. Germline loops: CDR1 GTSNPN, CDR2 SVGIG (reference sequence). The CDR3 runs 18 residues. Concerning this clone itself: Its target is not known.

The sequence was collected from a man in his late teens or twenties in good health and CMV-seropositive. The sequencing sample was made of PBMCs. The chain joins TRBV30 to TRBJ1-2; perhaps TRBD1 as D (6 bases). CDR3 nucleotide sequence: TGTGCCTGGAGTGTATCGGACAGTGTTGGCGGCATGGGGTATGGCTACACCTTC. Translating gives CAWSVSDSVGGMGYGYTF.